This T cell receptor beta chain was retrieved from a study of PD-L1 blockade in urothelial cancer. The length of the CDR3 is 17 residues. Germline V gene lookup returns CDR1 SGHDN and CDR2 FVKESK. With 0 bases removed from V and 1 base from J, the gap between germline ends came to 15 bases. Time point described: peripheral blood 6 weeks after treatment start. Every patient provided from 1 to 8 samples, collected pretreatment and on-treatment. Some clones are missing from TCRdb's copy, which holds only in-frame ones; the method was immunoSEQ multiplex PCR. The sample lists 42,000 or so clones; roughly four fifths were seen once.

The sequences come from PBMCs, collected around atezolizumab (anti-PD-L1) treatment. This sequence was found in a man aged 55 to 69 with urothelial cancer. The V and J genes are TRBV14 and TRBJ1-1; tentative D call: TRBD1 (5 bases). As DNA, the CDR3 is TGTGCCAGCAGCCAAGAATTTGGGAAGGGGTGGAACACTGAAGCTTTCTTT. Protein sequence: CASSQEFGKGWNTEAFF.